Below are 20 T cell receptor beta chains sequenced from a single sample in a study of beta chain features in type 1 diabetes. Study results and limitations: Shorter TCRB CDR3s, moderately but significantly so, were found in Type 1 diabetes patients in all four CD4+ subsets.

The antigens of these receptors remain unknown. Investigators reverse transcribed all isolated RNA, so they sequenced expressed TCRB transcripts. The table came from immunoSEQ multiplex PCR; TCRdb's copy has only in-frame clones and leaves some out. The sample contains approximately 250,000 clones, 15% to 20% of which appear only once. The sequenced material came from naive CD4+ T cells from blood. Receptor source: a young man with type 1 diabetes.

This clone was observed a handful of times. Other nucleotide sequences from this sample produce the same CDR3. The chain combines TRBV9 with TRBJ2-5; D not certain. The CDR3 contains 13 residues. Trimming shortened V by 1 base and J by 1 base, and 5 bases separated the two germline ends. Germline V CDR1 and CDR2: SGDLS, YYNGEE. CDR3 coding DNA: TGTGCCAGCAGCGTAAGCGCCCAAGAGACCCAGTACTTC. It encodes CASSVSAQETQYF.

This clone showed up just a few times. V and J are TRBV29-1 and TRBJ2-7, with 10 positions matching TRBD2. CDR3 length: 13 amino acids. Germline V gene sequence: CDR1 SQVTM, CDR2 ANQGSEA. V lost 6 bases to trimming and J lost 4 bases; unmatched junction nucleotides: 6. DNA for the CDR3: TGCAGCGTCTCTAGCGGGAGTAGTTACGAGCAGTACTTC. Translating gives CSVSSGSSYEQYF.

In its sample, this clone was seen a few times. The J gene is TRBJ2-1, the V gene TRBV6-6; D possibly matches TRBD1 or TRBD2 (5 bases each). CDR1 is MNHNY, CDR2 SVGAGI, per germline (reference sequence). Trimming pared 7 bases from V and 1 base from J, leaving 14 bases between. This CDR3 comprises 15 residues. The DNA for the CDR3 is TGTGCCAGCACCAGGGACGGCAGATCCTACAATGAGCAGTTCTTC. It yields the protein CASTRDGRSYNEQFF.

The rearrangement joins TRBV29-1 to TRBJ2-4; 7 bases align to TRBD1. The length of the CDR3 is 14 residues. Trimming removed 3 bases from V and 7 bases from J; junction bases left unmatched: 9. Per germline, CDR1 SQVTM and CDR2 ANQGSEA. CDR3 protein: CSVDGPGGENIQYF. CDR3 bases: TGCAGCGTTGACGGTCCAGGGGGTGAGAACATTCAGTACTTC.

This chain links TRBV7-9 with TRBJ2-5, with D perhaps being TRBD1 or TRBD2 (6 bases each). The CDR3 extends over 13 amino acids. Germline values: CDR1 SEHNR, CDR2 FQNEAQ (reference sequence). The ends were cut back, 5 bases at V and 6 bases at J, with 13 bases in the middle. DNA for the CDR3: TGTGCCAGCAGCAAAGAGGGGGGTCAGACCCAGTACTTC. Amino acid sequence: CASSKEGGQTQYF. The variable domain in full, with the rest retrieved from reference TRBV7-9 and TRBJ2-5, is DTGVSQNPRHKITKRGQNVTFRCDPISEHNRLYWYRQTLGQGPEFLTYFQNEAQLEKSRLLSDRFSAERPKGSFSTLEIQRTEQGDSAMYLCASSKEGGQTQYFGPGTRLLVL.

A few counts support this clone. The genes are TRBV28 and TRBJ2-5, with 10 bases that match TRBD1. J lost 5 bases, V lost 5 bases, and 17 bases had no gene match. Germline assignment: CDR1 MDHEN and CDR2 SYDVKM. CDR3 length: 18 amino acids. CDR3 nucleotide sequence: TGTGCCAGCAGTGCCTCAAGTGCCGGAGGACAGGGGGGTGAGACCCAGTACTTC. Its protein is CASSASSAGGQGGETQYF.

The rearrangement joins TRBV29-1 to TRBJ1-4, with 9 bases lining up with TRBD1. The ends lost 5 bases at V and 7 bases at J; junction bases unmatched: 5. From germline, CDR1 is SQVTM and CDR2 ANQGSEA. There are 13 residues in the CDR3. The DNA for the CDR3 is TGCAGCGTTAAACAGGGGGCGCCTGAAAAACTGTTTTTT. It is translated as CSVKQGAPEKLFF.

V gene TRBV29-1 combines with J gene TRBJ1-1; no definite D call. Trimming removed 4 bases from V and 2 bases from J, with 17 bases in between. This CDR3 region has 15 residues. Germline V lookup: CDR1 SQVTM, CDR2 ANQGSEA. The CDR3: CSVGGRVQLNTEAFF. The CDR3 coding sequence is TGCAGCGTTGGTGGTCGTGTACAGCTTAACACTGAAGCTTTCTTT.

This clone was seen only a few times. The chain couples TRBV23-1 to TRBJ2-5, with TRBD1 matching 9 bases. TRBV23-1 is an open reading frame whose function is uncertain. The CDR3 spans 15 residues. V gave up 6 bases and J gave up 4 bases; unmatched junction bases: 9. This CDR3 reads CASRNPGQGRETQYF. CDR3 coding DNA: TGCGCCAGCAGAAATCCTGGACAGGGGCGAGAGACCCAGTACTTC.

This clone turned up a few times. Other DNA sequences in this sample translate to the same CDR3. This chain links TRBV30 with TRBJ2-7; D possibly matches TRBD1 or TRBD2 (5 bases each). The CDR3 covers 13 residues. From germline, CDR1 is GTSNPN and CDR2 SVGIG (reference sequence). Trimming took off 2 bases at V and 2 bases at J, with 10 bases between the two ends. The CDR3 protein is CAWSRQGAYEQYF. The CDR3 nucleotides read TGTGCCTGGAGTCGGCAGGGAGCCTACGAGCAGTACTTC.

The rearrangement uses TRBV29-1 and TRBJ2-1; D is unclear. The CDR3 loop spans 14 amino acids. V lost 3 bases and J lost 0, with 9 bases in between. The germline gives CDR1 SQVTM, CDR2 ANQGSEA. The CDR3 DNA follows: TGCAGCGTTGACTTACTTAGCTCCTACAATGAGCAGTTCTTC. This gives the protein CSVDLLSSYNEQFF.

The chain is built from TRBV29-1 and TRBJ2-1; 7 bases map to TRBD1. Per germline, CDR1 SQVTM and CDR2 ANQGSEA. With 2 bases clipped from V and 5 bases from J, the junction kept 3 bases outside the gene matches. CDR3 size: 13 residues. Here the CDR3 DNA reads TGCAGCGTTGAACCCGACAGGGACAATGAGCAGTTCTTC. Protein sequence: CSVEPDRDNEQFF.

This clone was counted a few times. V gene TRBV29-1 combines with J gene TRBJ1-1; D gene unclear. V lost 4 bases, J lost 1 base, and 10 bases lay in between. Germline V gene sequence: CDR1 SQVTM, CDR2 ANQGSEA. CDR3 length: 13 residues. CDR3 nucleotide sequence: TGCAGCGTTGGCCGGAATCAGAACACTGAAGCTTTCTTT. It yields the protein CSVGRNQNTEAFF.

The chain employs TRBV29-1 and TRBJ2-7; TRBD1 agrees at 7 bases. CDR1 is SQVTM, CDR2 ANQGSEA, per germline. The CDR3 contains 13 residues. V was pared by 0 bases and J by 9 bases, with 8 bases of the junction left unmatched. Here the CDR3 DNA reads TGCAGCGTTGAAGATCCACAGGGGTTTGTGCAGTACTTC. It specifies CSVEDPQGFVQYF.

The sample holds a few counts of this clone. The chain recombines TRBV30 with TRBJ2-5, with D perhaps matching TRBD2 (6 bases). Germline CDR1 reads GTSNPN; CDR2 reads SVGIG (reference sequence). CDR3 size: 15 residues. V was pared by 7 bases and J by 5 bases, with 23 bases between. Written as DNA, the CDR3 is TGTGCCTCATTGGGGCGCGGGACTCCTCGGGAGACCCAGTACTTC. Translation: CASLGRGTPRETQYF. The variable domain in full, with the rest retrieved from reference TRBV30 and TRBJ2-5, is SQTIHQWPATLVQPVGSPLSLECTVEGTSNPNLYWYRQAAGRGLQLLFYSVGIGQISSEVPQNLSASRPQDRQFILSSKKLLLSDSGFYLCASLGRGTPRETQYFGPGTRLLVL.

The gene calls are TRBV9 and TRBJ1-5; TRBD1 is a possible D gene (6 bases). CDR3 length equals 15 residues. Trimming stripped 1 base from V and 2 bases from J, with 10 bases between. In germline, CDR1 is SGDLS, CDR2 YYNGEE. CDR3 in DNA: TGTGCCAGCAGCGTATGGGGGCCGGGCAATCAGCCCCAGCATTTT. Protein: CASSVWGPGNQPQHF.

The V call is TRBV5-1, the J call TRBJ2-7; 7 bases are shared with TRBD2. Germline CDR1 SGHRS, CDR2 YFSETQ. Germline trimming cut 1 base from V and 4 bases from J; bases unmatched to any gene: 11. This CDR3 has 16 amino acids. The CDR3 sequence: CASSLRSLQGGYEQYF. The CDR3 DNA reads TGCGCCAGCAGCTTGAGAAGTCTTCAGGGAGGGTACGAGCAGTACTTC.

This clone was detected only a few times. This chain uses TRBV4-1 with TRBJ1-4; no clear D gene. Germline-derived CDR1 and CDR2 are MGHRA and YSYEKL. The CDR3 runs to 14 residues. V gave up 2 bases and J gave up 8 bases, with 12 bases separating them. CDR3 nucleotide sequence: TGCGCCAGCAGCCAATTATGGGGTAGCGAAAAACTGTTTTTT. It yields the protein CASSQLWGSEKLFF.

V usage is TRBV13 and J usage is TRBJ2-1; unclear D gene. The V gene lost 1 base and the J gene lost 0 bases, with 16 bases spanning the gap. CDR1 and CDR2 (germline): PRHDT, FYEKMQ (reference sequence). This CDR3 has 18 residues. The CDR3: CASSLATATKFSYNEQFF. The CDR3 nucleotides are TGTGCCAGCAGCTTAGCTACAGCCACTAAGTTCTCCTACAATGAGCAGTTCTTC.

The chain employs TRBV9 and TRBJ2-6; D remains unclear. V was cut by 1 base and J by 2 bases, with 7 bases left in between. Germline assignment: CDR1 SGDLS and CDR2 YYNGEE. The CDR3 totals 15 residues. This chain's CDR3 is CASSVTSAGANVLTF. The CDR3 DNA follows: TGTGCCAGCAGCGTAACATCGGCTGGGGCCAACGTCCTGACTTTC.